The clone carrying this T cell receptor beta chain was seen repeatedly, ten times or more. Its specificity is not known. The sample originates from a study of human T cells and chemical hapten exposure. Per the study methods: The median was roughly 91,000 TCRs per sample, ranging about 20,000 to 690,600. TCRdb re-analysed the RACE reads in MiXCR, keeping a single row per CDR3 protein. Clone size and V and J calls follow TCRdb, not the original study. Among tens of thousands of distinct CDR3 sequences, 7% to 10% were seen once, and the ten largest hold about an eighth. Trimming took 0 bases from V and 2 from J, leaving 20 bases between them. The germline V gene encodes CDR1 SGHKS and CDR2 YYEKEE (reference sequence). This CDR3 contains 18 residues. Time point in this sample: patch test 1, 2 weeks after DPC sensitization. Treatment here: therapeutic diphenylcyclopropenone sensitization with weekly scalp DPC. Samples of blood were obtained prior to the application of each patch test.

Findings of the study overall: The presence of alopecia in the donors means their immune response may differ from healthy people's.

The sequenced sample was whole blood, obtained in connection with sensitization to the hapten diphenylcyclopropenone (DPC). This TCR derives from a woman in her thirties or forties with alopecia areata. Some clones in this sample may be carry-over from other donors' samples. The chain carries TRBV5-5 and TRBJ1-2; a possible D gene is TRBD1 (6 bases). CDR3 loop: CASSLAVTTGGGNYGYTF. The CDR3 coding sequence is TGTGCCAGCAGCTTGGCCGTAACGACAGGAGGCGGAAACTATGGCTACACCTTC. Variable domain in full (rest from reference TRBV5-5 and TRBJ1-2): DAGVTQSPTHLIKTRGQQVTLRCSPISGHKSVSWYQQVLGQGPQFIFQYYEKEERGRGNFPDRFSARQFPNYSSELNVNALLLGDSALYLCASSLAVTTGGGNYGYTFGSGTRLTVV.